A selection of T cell receptor beta chains follows, all from one sample in a study of T cell responses to AZD1222 COVID-19 vaccine. Some clones are missing from TCRdb's copy, which holds only in-frame ones; the method was immunoSEQ multiplex PCR. The sample includes 140,000 or so clones, over 85% seen only once; the top ten take roughly 1.5%. Source: peripheral blood, taken 28 days after the second AZD1222 dose. These receptors originate from an adult who received the AZD1222 COVID-19 vaccine. Both conserved end residues are part of each CDR3. D genes are given only for firm matches. Some rows mark clone size as missing; the rest say once, few, many or name a class of expanded clone.

D | J | V | size | DNA | CDR3
. | TRBJ2-7 | TRBV5-4 | . | TGTGCCAGCAGCACCGGGTCCCCGCTTTACGAGCAGTACTTC | CASSTGSPLYEQYF
. | TRBJ1-3 | TRBV19 | . | TGTGCCAGTAGTATAGGGGGCCGCGGAAACACCATATATTTT | CASSIGGRGNTIYF
TRBD2 | TRBJ2-1 | TRBV7-9 | . | TGTGCCAGCAGCTTTGGGACTAGCGGACACAATGAGCAGTTCTTC | CASSFGTSGHNEQFF
TRBD2 | TRBJ2-7 | TRBV19 | . | TGTGCCAGTAGTATGGCTAGCGGGGGACACTACGAGCAGTACTTC | CASSMASGGHYEQYF
. | TRBJ2-7 | TRBV30 | . | TGTGCCTGGAGTGTACATGGGTTGGCACCTGAGCAGTACTTC | CAWSVHGLAPEQYF
. | TRBJ1-5 | TRBV6-5 | . | TGTGCCAGCAGTCACGGACCTTATAGCAATCAGCCCCAGCATTTT | CASSHGPYSNQPQHF
TRBD1 | TRBJ1-4 | TRBV10-3 | few | TGTGCCACCTGCAGAGCAACAGGGGACGCAACTAATGAAAAACTGTTTTTT | CATCRATGDATNEKLFF
. | TRBJ1-4 | TRBV13 | . | TGTGCCAGCAGCTTAGGAACAGGCAGTAATGAAAAACTGTTTTTT | CASSLGTGSNEKLFF
. | TRBJ1-1 | TRBV27 | . | TGTGCCAGCAGTTGGGGGTACAACACTGAAGCTTTCTTT | CASSWGYNTEAFF
TRBD2 | TRBJ2-1 | TRBV29-1 | . | TGCAGCGGAGGAGGGCCTAGCGGGAGCGGTAATGAGCAGTTCTTC | CSGGGPSGSGNEQFF
. | TRBJ2-7 | TRBV6-2/TRBV6-3 | . | TGTGCCAGCAGTTACCCGCCCGGACAGAGCTACGAGCAGTACTTC | CASSYPPGQSYEQYF
TRBD1 | TRBJ1-1 | TRBV4-3 | . | TGCGCCAGCAGCCAAGGGACAGGACCGAACACTGAAGCTTTCTTT | CASSQGTGPNTEAFF
. | TRBJ1-1 | TRBV6-2/TRBV6-3 | . | TGTGCCAGCAGTTACGCGGCGGGGAAAGCTTTCTTT | CASSYAAGKAFF
TRBD2 | TRBJ2-7 | TRBV28 | . | TGTGCCACCACCAAGCGGGAGAGGGGCGAGCAGTACTTC | CATTKRERGEQYF
. | TRBJ1-4 | TRBV19 | . | TGTGCCAGTATGGAGTTCACTAATGAAAAACTGTTTTTT | CASMEFTNEKLFF
. | TRBJ2-4 | TRBV6-2/TRBV6-3 | . | TGTGCCAGCAGTTACCCGGACTACCTTTCTCCTGAGAACATTCAGTACTTC | CASSYPDYLSPENIQYF
. | TRBJ2-2 | TRBV5-4 | . | TGTGCCAGCAGCTCCCTCCAGAGCGGTGGCGGGGAGCTGTTTTTT | CASSSLQSGGGELFF
. | TRBJ2-2 | TRBV2 | . | TGTGCCACTCTGACGGTGAACACCGGGGAGCTGTTTTTT | CATLTVNTGELFF
. | TRBJ2-1 | TRBV11-2 | . | TGTGCCAGCAGGAACAGGACTCTATACAATGAGCAGTTCTTC | CASRNRTLYNEQFF
TRBD1 | TRBJ2-1 | TRBV19 | . | TGTGCCAGTAGTTCCTGGACAGGGGTAGCGTCCTCCTACAATGAGCAGTTCTTC | CASSSWTGVASSYNEQFF
. | TRBJ1-4 | TRBV10-1 | . | TGCGCCAGCAGTAAGGGGTTGACGACTAATGAAAAACTGTTTTTT | CASSKGLTTNEKLFF
. | TRBJ2-2 | TRBV7-2 | once | TGTGCCAGCAGCCCGGACGTGGGGGAGCTGTTTTTT | CASSPDVGELFF
. | TRBJ2-7 | TRBV4-2 | . | TGTGCCAGCAGCAAAGAACCCGGGGTTACCTACGAGCAGTACTTC | CASSKEPGVTYEQYF
TRBD1 | TRBJ1-6 | TRBV6-5 | . | TGTGCCAGCAGCTACTACATGGGACAGGGTGGCTCACCCCTCCACTTT | CASSYYMGQGGSPLHF
TRBD1 | TRBJ1-5 | TRBV19 | . | TGTGCCAGTAGTACCGGACAGGACGGCGGTCAGCCCCAGCATTTT | CASSTGQDGGQPQHF
. | TRBJ2-2 | TRBV7-2 | . | TGTGCCAGCAGCTTAGTGAGCCCCGGTGGGACCGGGGAGCTGTTTTTT | CASSLVSPGGTGELFF
. | TRBJ1-2 | TRBV5-1 | . | TGCGCCAGCAGCTTGGGAGCTGGAGGGAATGGCTACACCTTC | CASSLGAGGNGYTF
TRBD2 | TRBJ2-4 | TRBV2 | . | TGTGCCAGCAGTGAGACACTAGCGGGAGTATTTAACATTCAGTACTTC | CASSETLAGVFNIQYF
. | TRBJ2-2 | TRBV5-1 | once | TGCGCCAGCAGCTCTGGGCCTCCCGGGGAGCTGTTTTTT | CASSSGPPGELFF
. | TRBJ2-3 | TRBV5-1 | . | TGCGCCAGCAGCTTGGTTGCACAGGGAACCAGCACAGATACGCAGTATTTT | CASSLVAQGTSTDTQYF
TRBD1 | TRBJ1-3 | TRBV4-3 | . | TGCGCCAGCAGCCAAGCCCTAATAGGACAGGGTCCCCCTGGAAACACCATATATTTT | CASSQALIGQGPPGNTIYF
. | TRBJ2-2 | TRBV6-5 | . | TGTGCCAGCAGTTACACCGAGTTCACCGGGGAGCTGTTTTTT | CASSYTEFTGELFF
TRBD2 | TRBJ2-3 | TRBV4-2 | once | TGTGCCAGCAGCCAAGGGACTAGCGGGAGGACAGATACGCAGTATTTT | CASSQGTSGRTDTQYF
TRBD1 | TRBJ1-2 | TRBV5-1 | once | TGCGCCAGCAGCCCCTCAGGGCAGGGGGTGAACTATGGCTACACCTTC | CASSPSGQGVNYGYTF
. | TRBJ1-4 | TRBV7-2 | . | TGTGCCAGCAGCTTAGCTGGGGCAGGGTTGGAAAAACTGTTTTTT | CASSLAGAGLEKLFF
TRBD1 | TRBJ1-1 | TRBV29-1 | . | TGCAGCGTTGACCAAGACAGGGGCACTGAAGCTTTCTTT | CSVDQDRGTEAFF
. | TRBJ1-5 | TRBV6-2/TRBV6-3 | . | TGTGCCAGCAGTTCCAGGGGTAATCAGCCCCAGCATTTT | CASSSRGNQPQHF
. | TRBJ1-4 | TRBV7-3 | . | TGTGCCAGCAGCTCCGGACATGGTGAAAAACTGTTTTTT | CASSSGHGEKLFF
TRBD1 | TRBJ2-7 | TRBV6-2/TRBV6-3 | . | TGTGCCAGCAGTACGGGACAGGGGGCCTACGAGCAGTACTTC | CASSTGQGAYEQYF
TRBD1 | TRBJ1-2 | TRBV29-1 | . | TGCAGCGTGGACTCGGACAGGGCGAAGGATGGCTACACCTTC | CSVDSDRAKDGYTF
. | TRBJ2-2 | TRBV2 | . | TGTGCCAGCAGTGAAAGGACTTCCTTATACACCGGGGAGCTGTTTTTT | CASSERTSLYTGELFF
TRBD1 | TRBJ2-2 | TRBV11-2 | . | TGTGCCAGCAGCTTAGATCCAGGGACAGGGGGCCTCGGGGAGCTGTTTTTT | CASSLDPGTGGLGELFF
. | TRBJ1-3 | TRBV7-6 | . | TGTGCCAGCAGCTTAGATCAGAGCTCTGGAAACACCATATATTTT | CASSLDQSSGNTIYF
TRBD1 | TRBJ1-5 | TRBV4-3 | once | TGCGCCAGCAGCCAAGGGCTGACAGGGTCTAATCAGCCCCAGCATTTT | CASSQGLTGSNQPQHF
TRBD1 | TRBJ1-2 | TRBV10-3 | few | TGTGCCATCAAAGGGACAGCGGCTAACTATGGCTACACCTTC | CAIKGTAANYGYTF
. | TRBJ2-3 | TRBV24-1 | . | TGTGCCACCAGTGATGGGGGGACAGATACGCAGTATTTT | CATSDGGTDTQYF
. | TRBJ2-6 | TRBV28 | . | TGTGCCAGCACCGGAACCTCTGGGGCCAACGTCCTGACTTTC | CASTGTSGANVLTF
. | TRBJ2-7 | TRBV6-1 | . | TGTGCCAGCAGTGCCCCGGGACACACGAATCTGCAGTACTTC | CASSAPGHTNLQYF
. | TRBJ1-2 | TRBV16 | . | TGTGCCAGCAGCCAATCCCACAGACTCTATGGCTACACCTTC | CASSQSHRLYGYTF
TRBD2 | TRBJ2-7 | TRBV5-6 | . | TGTGCCAGCAGCTACCGACCGGGACTAGTTATGGACGAGCAGTACTTC | CASSYRPGLVMDEQYF
. | TRBJ1-6 | TRBV30 | . | TGTGCCTGGTTAGCTCCCGGGACATCAGATAATTCACCCCTCCACTTT | CAWLAPGTSDNSPLHF
TRBD2 | TRBJ2-1 | TRBV7-9 | . | TGTGCCAGCAGCTTAGTACCCAGCGGGAGGGTGGATGAGCAGTTCTTC | CASSLVPSGRVDEQFF
. | TRBJ1-2 | TRBV5-4 | . | TGTGCCAGCAGCGCGAGGGTGGGTGGCTACACCTTC | CASSARVGGYTF
TRBD1 | TRBJ1-1 | TRBV19 | . | TGTGCCAGTAGTATAGGGACAGGGGGCCCAACTGAAGCTTTCTTT | CASSIGTGGPTEAFF
. | TRBJ2-1 | TRBV6-1 | . | TGTGCCAGCAGTGACCCAGACGGCAGGGTGACCGGGGAGCAGTTCTTC | CASSDPDGRVTGEQFF